This TCR beta chain was observed in a study of blood T cell repertoires in COVID-19. Looking at the study overall: Both acute and convalescent COVID-19 samples were obtained from the United States, Italy and Spain.

The CDR3 contains 12 residues. CDR1 and CDR2 from the germline V gene are SNHLY and FYNNEI. With 11 bases removed from V and 1 base from J, the gap between germline ends came to 12 bases. TCRdb keeps only in-frame clones here, not all; method: immunoSEQ multiplex PCR. There are roughly 120,000 clones in the sample; 90% occur only once, and about 3.8% lies in the top ten. Material for sequencing was peripheral blood. The clonotype comes from an older woman with COVID-19, enrolled during active disease. The chain uses TRBV2 and TRBJ2-7; no reliable D call. The chain's CDR3 is CASNMASYEQYF. CDR3 bases: TGTGCCTCCAACATGGCTTCCTACGAGCAGTACTTC.